The sequence of this TCR beta chain was determined in a study of T-cell reconstitution after alpha-beta-depleted transplantation in children. Germline V gene data show CDR1 as ENHRY and CDR2 as SYGVKD. The CDR3 contains 20 residues. Losses at the gene ends were 3 bases for V and 0 bases for J; bases not matched to a gene: 13. A library of TCRbeta sequences, prepared with unique molecular identifiers, was generated. TCRdb called the PCR reads again in MiXCR, with one record for every CDR3 protein. The sample has around 530,000 distinct CDR3 sequences; less than 35% are singletons. This clonotype has a count of ten or more.

The sequenced sample was PBMCs from the stem cell graft donor, obtained from the stem cell graft. This TCR was sampled from a human donor who donated a stem cell graft to a child with aplastic anemia. The chain combines TRBV10-3 with TRBJ2-7, with 14 positions matching TRBD2. In DNA, the CDR3 is TGTGCCATCAGTGATGGGGTGGCGATGGGGACTAGCGGGAGCTCCTACGAGCAGTACTTC. This gives the protein CAISDGVAMGTSGSSYEQYF.